This T cell receptor (beta chain) originates from a study of blood T cell repertoires in COVID-19. Study-level information: Italy, Spain and the United States were the sources of the convalescent and acute COVID-19 samples.

Germline CDR1 SGHTA, CDR2 FQGNSA. This CDR3 spans 15 amino acids. Deletions cut 2 bases from V and 5 bases from J, with 10 bases between. Per the original data handling: Reference gene primer amplification yielded estimated nucleated cell counts. Data came from immunoSEQ multiplex PCR; TCRdb stores just in-frame clones and leaves some out. The V and J calls and clone size were taken over from that table, and D and trimming were inferred from the DNA. The sample consists of tens of thousands of clones, about 86% of them appearing once. The chain employs TRBV7-2 and TRBJ1-6; perhaps TRBD1 as D (6 bases). Specimen: peripheral blood. The sequence was collected from a woman aged 80 or over with acute or convalescent COVID-19. In nucleotides, the CDR3 is TGTGCCAGCAGCTTATTGGGGGCTCATAATTCACCCCTCCACTTT. Amino acid sequence: CASSLLGAHNSPLHF.